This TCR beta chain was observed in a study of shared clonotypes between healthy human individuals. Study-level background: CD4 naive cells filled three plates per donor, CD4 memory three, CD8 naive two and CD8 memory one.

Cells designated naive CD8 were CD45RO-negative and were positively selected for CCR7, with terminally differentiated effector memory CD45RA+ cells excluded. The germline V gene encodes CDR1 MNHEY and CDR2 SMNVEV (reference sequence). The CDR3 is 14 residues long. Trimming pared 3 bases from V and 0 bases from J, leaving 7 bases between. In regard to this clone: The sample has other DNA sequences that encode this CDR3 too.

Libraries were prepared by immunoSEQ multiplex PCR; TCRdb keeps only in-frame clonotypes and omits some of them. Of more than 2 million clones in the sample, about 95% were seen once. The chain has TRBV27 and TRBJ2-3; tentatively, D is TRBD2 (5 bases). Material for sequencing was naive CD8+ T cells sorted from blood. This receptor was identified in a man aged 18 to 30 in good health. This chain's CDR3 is CASSFGGSTDTQYF. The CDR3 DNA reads TGTGCCAGCAGTTTCGGCGGGAGCACAGATACGCAGTATTTT.